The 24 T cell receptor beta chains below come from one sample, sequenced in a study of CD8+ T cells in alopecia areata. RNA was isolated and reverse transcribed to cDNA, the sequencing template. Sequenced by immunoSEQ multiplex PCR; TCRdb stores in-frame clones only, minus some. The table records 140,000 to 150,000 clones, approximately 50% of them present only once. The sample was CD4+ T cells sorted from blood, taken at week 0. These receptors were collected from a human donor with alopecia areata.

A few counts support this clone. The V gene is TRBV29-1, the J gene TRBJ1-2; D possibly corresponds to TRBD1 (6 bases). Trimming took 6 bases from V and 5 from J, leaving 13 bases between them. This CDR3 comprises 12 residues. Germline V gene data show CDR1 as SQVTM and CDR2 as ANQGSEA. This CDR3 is CSVPDRLYGYTF. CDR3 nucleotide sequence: TGCAGCGTCCCAGACAGGTTGTATGGCTACACCTTC.

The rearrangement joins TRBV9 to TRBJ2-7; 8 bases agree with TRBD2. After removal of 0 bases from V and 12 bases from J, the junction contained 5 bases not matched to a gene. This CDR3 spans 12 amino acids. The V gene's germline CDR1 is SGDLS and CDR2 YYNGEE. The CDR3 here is CASSVEAGVMYF. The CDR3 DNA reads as TGTGCCAGCAGCGTAGAAGCGGGAGTGATGTACTTC. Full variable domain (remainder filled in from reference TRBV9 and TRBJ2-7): DSGVTQTPKHLITATGQRVTLRCSPRSGDLSVYWYQQSLDQGLQFLIQYYNGEERAKGNILERFSAQQFPDLHSELNLSSLELGDSALYFCASSVEAGVMYFGPGTRLTVT.

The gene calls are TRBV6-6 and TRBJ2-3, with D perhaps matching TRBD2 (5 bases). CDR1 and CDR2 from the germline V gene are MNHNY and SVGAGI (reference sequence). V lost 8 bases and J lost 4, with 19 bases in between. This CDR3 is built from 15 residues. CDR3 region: CASGGIMEGADTQYF. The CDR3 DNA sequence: TGTGCCAGCGGAGGAATTATGGAAGGTGCAGATACGCAGTATTTT.

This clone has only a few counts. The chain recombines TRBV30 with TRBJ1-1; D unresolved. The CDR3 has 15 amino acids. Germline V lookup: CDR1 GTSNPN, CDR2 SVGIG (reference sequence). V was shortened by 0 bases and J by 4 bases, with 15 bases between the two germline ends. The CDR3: CAWSVSWAFTTEAFF. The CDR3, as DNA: TGTGCCTGGAGTGTATCTTGGGCTTTCACCACTGAAGCTTTCTTT.

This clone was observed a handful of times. The CDR3 nucleotides are TGTGCCAGCAGTGAACAGGGTGGAAATCAGCCCCAGCATTTT. Translating it yields CASSEQGGNQPQHF. The chain recombines TRBV6-1 with TRBJ1-5; possibly TRBD1 for D (5 bases). The CDR3 sequence is 14 residues long. V was cut by 2 bases and J by 4 bases, with 9 bases left in between. Germline CDR1 and CDR2: MNHNS and SASEGT.

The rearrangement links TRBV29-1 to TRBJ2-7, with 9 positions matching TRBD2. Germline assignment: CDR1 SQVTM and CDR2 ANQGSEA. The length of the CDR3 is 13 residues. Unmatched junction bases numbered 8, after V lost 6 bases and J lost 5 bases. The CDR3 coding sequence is TGCAGCGTAATAGCGGGAGCGGAGGACGAGCAGTACTTC. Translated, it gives CSVIAGAEDEQYF.

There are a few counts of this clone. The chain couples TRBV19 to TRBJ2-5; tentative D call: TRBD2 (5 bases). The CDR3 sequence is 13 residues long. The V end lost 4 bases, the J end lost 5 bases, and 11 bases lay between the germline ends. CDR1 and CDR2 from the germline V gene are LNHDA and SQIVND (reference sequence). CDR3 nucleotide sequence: TGTGCCAGTAGTAGAGGGAGTGGGGAGACCCAGTACTTC. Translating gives CASSRGSGETQYF.

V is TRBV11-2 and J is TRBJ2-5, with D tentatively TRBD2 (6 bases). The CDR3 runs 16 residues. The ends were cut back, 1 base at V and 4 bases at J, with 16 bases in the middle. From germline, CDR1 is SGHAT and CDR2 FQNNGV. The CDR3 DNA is TGTGCCAGCAGCTTAGGTACTAGTGGGAGGAGAGAGACCCAGTACTTC. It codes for CASSLGTSGRRETQYF.

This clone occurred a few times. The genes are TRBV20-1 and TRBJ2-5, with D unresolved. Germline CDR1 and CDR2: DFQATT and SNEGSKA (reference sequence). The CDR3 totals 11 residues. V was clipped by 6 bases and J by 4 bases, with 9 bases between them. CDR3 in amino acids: CSARISETQYF. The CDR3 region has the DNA TGCAGTGCCCGGATTTCAGAGACCCAGTACTTC.

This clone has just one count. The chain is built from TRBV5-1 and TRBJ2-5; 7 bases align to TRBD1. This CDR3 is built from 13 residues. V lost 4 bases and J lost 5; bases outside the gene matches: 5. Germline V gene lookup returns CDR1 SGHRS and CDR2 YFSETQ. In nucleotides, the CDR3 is TGCGCCAGCAGCCACACAGGGGACGAGACCCAGTACTTC. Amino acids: CASSHTGDETQYF.

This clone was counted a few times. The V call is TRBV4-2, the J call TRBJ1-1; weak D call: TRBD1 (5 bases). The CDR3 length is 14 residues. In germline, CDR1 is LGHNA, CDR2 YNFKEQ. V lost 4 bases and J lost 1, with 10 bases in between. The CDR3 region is CASSPDTSNTEAFF. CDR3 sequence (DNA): TGTGCCAGCAGCCCGGACACCTCGAACACTGAAGCTTTCTTT.

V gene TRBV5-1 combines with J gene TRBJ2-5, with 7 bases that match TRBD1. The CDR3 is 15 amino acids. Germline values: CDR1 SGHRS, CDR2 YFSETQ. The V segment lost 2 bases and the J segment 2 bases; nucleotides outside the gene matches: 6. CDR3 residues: CASSFLPGQQETQYF. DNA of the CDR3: TGCGCCAGCAGCTTTTTACCGGGACAGCAAGAGACCCAGTACTTC.

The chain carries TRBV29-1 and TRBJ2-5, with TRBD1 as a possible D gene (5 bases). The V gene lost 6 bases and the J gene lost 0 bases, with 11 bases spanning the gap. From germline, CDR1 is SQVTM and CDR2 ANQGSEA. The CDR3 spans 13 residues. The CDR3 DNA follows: TGCAGCGTGCCTTCAGGGAACCAAGAGACCCAGTACTTC. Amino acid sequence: CSVPSGNQETQYF.

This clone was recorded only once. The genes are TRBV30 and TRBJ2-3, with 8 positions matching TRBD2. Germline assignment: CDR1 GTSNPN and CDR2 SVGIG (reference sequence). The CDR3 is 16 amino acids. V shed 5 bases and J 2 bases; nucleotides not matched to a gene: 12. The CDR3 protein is CAWRLGGRSITDTQYF. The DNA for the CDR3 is TGTGCCTGGCGGTTGGGCGGGAGGAGTATCACAGATACGCAGTATTTT.

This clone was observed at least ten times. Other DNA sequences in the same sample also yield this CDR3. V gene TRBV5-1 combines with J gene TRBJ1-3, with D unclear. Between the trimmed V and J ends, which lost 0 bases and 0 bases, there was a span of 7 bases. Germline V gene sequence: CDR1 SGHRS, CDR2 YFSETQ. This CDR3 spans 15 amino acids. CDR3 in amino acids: CASSLGPNSGNTIYF. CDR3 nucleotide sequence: TGCGCCAGCAGCTTGGGTCCGAACTCTGGAAACACCATATATTTT.

The chain's CDR3 is CASSLEAAGANVLTF. CDR3 nucleotide sequence: TGTGCCAGCAGCTTAGAAGCAGCCGGGGCCAACGTCCTGACTTTC. V usage is TRBV11-1 and J usage is TRBJ2-6; D is unclear. There are 15 residues in the CDR3. Trimming removed 1 base at V and 4 bases at J, with 8 bases between. Per germline, CDR1 SGHAT and CDR2 FQDESV (reference sequence).

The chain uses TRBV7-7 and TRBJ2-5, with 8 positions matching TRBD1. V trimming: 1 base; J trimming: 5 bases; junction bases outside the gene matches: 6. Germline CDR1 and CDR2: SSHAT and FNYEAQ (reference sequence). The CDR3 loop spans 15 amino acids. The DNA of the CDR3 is TGTGCCAGCAGCTTAGTGGCAGGGGGCTCGGAGACCCAGTACTTC. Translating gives CASSLVAGGSETQYF.

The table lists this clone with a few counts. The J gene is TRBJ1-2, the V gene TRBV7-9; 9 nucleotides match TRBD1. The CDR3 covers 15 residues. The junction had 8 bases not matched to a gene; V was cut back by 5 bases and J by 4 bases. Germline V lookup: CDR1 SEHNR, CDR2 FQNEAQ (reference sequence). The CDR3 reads CASSLDRGTGYGYTF. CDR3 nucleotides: TGTGCCAGCAGCCTCGACAGGGGGACGGGCTATGGCTACACCTTC.

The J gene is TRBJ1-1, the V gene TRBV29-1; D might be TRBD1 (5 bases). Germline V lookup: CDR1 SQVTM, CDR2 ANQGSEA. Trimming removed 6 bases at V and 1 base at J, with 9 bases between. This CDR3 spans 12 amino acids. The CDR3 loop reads CSVVRGNTEAFF. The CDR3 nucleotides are TGCAGCGTAGTAAGGGGGAACACTGAAGCTTTCTTT.

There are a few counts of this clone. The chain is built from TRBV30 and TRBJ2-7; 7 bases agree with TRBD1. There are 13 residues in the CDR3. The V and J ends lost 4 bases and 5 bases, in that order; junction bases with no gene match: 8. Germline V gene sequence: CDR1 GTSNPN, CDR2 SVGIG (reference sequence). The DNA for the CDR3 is TGTGCCTGGAAAAAAGGGGGCGGCGACGAGCAGTACTTC. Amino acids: CAWKKGGGDEQYF.

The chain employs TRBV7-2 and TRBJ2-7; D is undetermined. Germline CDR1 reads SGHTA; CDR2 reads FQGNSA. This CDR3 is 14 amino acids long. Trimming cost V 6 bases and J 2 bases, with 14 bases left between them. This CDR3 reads CASSSRVRAYEQYF. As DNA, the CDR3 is TGTGCCAGCAGTTCACGCGTCCGGGCCTACGAGCAGTACTTC. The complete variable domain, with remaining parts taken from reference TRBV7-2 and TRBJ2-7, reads GAGVSQSPSNKVTEKGKDVELRCDPISGHTALYWYRQSLGQGLEFLIYFQGNSAPDKSGLPSDRFSAERTGGSVSTLTIQRTQQEDSAVYLCASSSRVRAYEQYFGPGTRLTVT.

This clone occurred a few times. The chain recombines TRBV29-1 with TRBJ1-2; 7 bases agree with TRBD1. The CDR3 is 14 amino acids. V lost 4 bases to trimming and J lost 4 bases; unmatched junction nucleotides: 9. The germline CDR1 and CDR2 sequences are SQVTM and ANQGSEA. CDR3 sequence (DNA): TGCAGCGTTGGAGGGGGCGGAGAGGGCTATGGCTACACCTTC. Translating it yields CSVGGGGEGYGYTF.

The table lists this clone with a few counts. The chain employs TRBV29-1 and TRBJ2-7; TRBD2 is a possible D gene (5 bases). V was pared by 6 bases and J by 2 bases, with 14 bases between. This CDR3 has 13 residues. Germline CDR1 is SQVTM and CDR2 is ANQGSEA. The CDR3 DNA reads TGCAGCGTCTCCGGAGGCGAAACCTACGAGCAGTACTTC. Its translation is CSVSGGETYEQYF.

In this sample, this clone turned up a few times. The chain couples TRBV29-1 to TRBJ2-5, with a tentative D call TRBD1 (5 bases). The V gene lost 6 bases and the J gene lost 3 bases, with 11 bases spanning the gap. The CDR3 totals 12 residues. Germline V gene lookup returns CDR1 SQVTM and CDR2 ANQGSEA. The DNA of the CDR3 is TGCAGCGTAAAGGGGCAGAAAGAGACCCAGTACTTC. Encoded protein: CSVKGQKETQYF.